This TCR beta chain was recovered during a study of T cells in Graves' hyperthyroidism and ophthalmopathy (dated by TCRdb to between 2018 and 2021). Describing the broader study: Peripheral blood was sampled at the time of initial diagnosis, prior to any treatment. Prospective prediction of ophthalmopathy was tested in an independent validation cohort of fewer than 20 hyperthyroidism patients and approximately 17 patients who later progressed to ophthalmopathy. Once sampling was done, hyperthyroidism patients were given methimazole at a starting dose of 30 mg daily, whereas ophthalmopathy patients were given high-dose intravenous methylprednisolone. For training and testing, the roughly 93 patients in the discovery cohort were randomly divided in a 7:3 ratio. In addition, the study compared T-cell repertoires in thyroid tissue and in blood from over 5 Graves' hyperthyroidism patients. TCR Vbeta CDR3 sequencing of 140 or so peripheral blood samples (roughly 43 ophthalmopathy, 75 hyperthyroidism and some 17 progressor patients) is reported in the paper. To identify TCR V-J signatures that set the groups apart, the researchers used a discovery cohort of about a hundred patients, made up of 40 to 45 with Graves' ophthalmopathy and 57 with stable Graves' hyperthyroidism. General conclusions and limits of the study: In validation, progression to ophthalmopathy was predicted by the model with nearly 71% sensitivity and roughly 76% specificity, a median of about 6.4 months before onset. Most expanded thyroid clonotypes (frequency above 0.001) were also detected in blood, suggesting blood repertoires may reflect thyroid immune responses. Ophthalmopathy was separated from stable hyperthyroidism by a 13 V-J signature model, with 85% to 90% sensitivity and 81% to 83% specificity obtained in cross-validation and 80%/75% obtained in testing. No statistical method was used to set the sample size in advance, and investigators knew the group allocation.

A patient counted as having stable Graves' hyperthyroidism if no progression to ophthalmopathy occurred over 18 months of follow-up. Hyperthyroidism patients were newly diagnosed, with disease duration under 2 months, and aged 18 to 65 years. Any patient with an uncontrolled infection, another autoimmune disease, pregnancy or lactation was excluded. Diagnoses relied on clinical symptoms, serum thyroxine and TRAb, thyroid ultrasound and orbital computed tomography. PBMCs were isolated from 10 ml of fresh peripheral blood by Ficoll-Paque density gradient centrifugation. Total RNA was extracted with Trizol reagent, and quality was checked on an Agilent 2100 Bioanalyzer. From its cysteine to its phenylalanine, the CDR3 spans 12 amino acids. The sequence is cut down to CDR3 DNA, 36 bases in frame from base 1. The junction carries 4 bases between V and J, which are trimmed by 0 bases and 4 bases respectively. Looking up the germline V gene yields CDR1 SGDLS and CDR2 YYNGEE.

TCR beta CDR3 regions were amplified from RNA transcripts. For the first round of RT-PCR on the TCR CDR3, the HTBI primer set was used together with the Qiagen OneStep RT-PCR kit. Libraries were constructed in a second round of multiplex PCR, after which size selection and purification were performed. The libraries were sequenced on an Illumina HiSeq2000 using paired-end 100 bp reads. The paper's processing steps were these. Raw data were processed with SOAPnuke, discarding reads with adapters, uncalled bases, mean Phred below 15, or no exact constant-primer or identifier match. COPE v1.2.5 was used to merge the high-quality paired reads, and each unique nucleotide sequence was defined as a clonotype. MiTCR v1.1 was used to align the clonotypes against IMGT TRBV, TRBD and TRBJ reference segments. The analysis was restricted to V-J combinations with a frequency above 0.0001, which together covered 99% to 99.2% of the repertoires. The TCS score was defined as F50 (clonal expansion) divided by E x V (chaos), with BLOSUM62-based TCRdist calculated between CDR3 peptides within each V-J. Welch's t-statistics and random forest reduced roughly 500 V-J features to fewer than 15, which were used in a naive Bayes classifier (R e1071). The public reads were quality trimmed at Q25 with fastp and then assembled into clones with MiXCR by TCRdb, keeping productive beta chains. One record per CDR3 amino acid sequence lists the most common genes and DNA. Here the V and J calls rest on TCRdb's processing, not on the authors' analysis. The sample table shows about 500,000 distinct CDR3 sequences, and 13% to 15% are seen once. 15% to 20% of the sample goes to the ten largest clones.

Details on this clonotype: This receptor's antigen is unknown. The sample holds no much larger clone one base away, and base qualities are not on file.

This sequence originates from a woman aged 18 to 35 with Graves' hyperthyroidism. The specimen sequenced was blood. The chain was built from TRBV9 and TRBJ2-5; the D gene is unclear. The DNA sequence follows: TGTGCCAGCAGCGTAGACGCAGAGACCCAGTACTTC. This is translated as CASSVDAETQYF.